This T cell receptor beta chain emerged from a study of beta chain features in type 1 diabetes. Study-wide findings and caveats: TCRB CDR3s were moderately but significantly shorter in Type 1 diabetes patients in all four CD4+ subsets. Cells with high TCR expression could be over-represented by cDNA sequencing. At VDJ recombination sites, type 1 diabetes patients had fewer insertions and more deleted nucleotides. Healthy donors had naive, central memory and Treg TCRB repertoires that appeared less similar than those seen among patients.

Since all of the isolated RNA was reverse transcribed, expressed TCRB transcripts were what got sequenced. Roughly 3.6 million reads on average were seen across naive, central memory and regulatory T cell samples. Clones were sequenced by immunoSEQ multiplex PCR, and TCRdb holds only the in-frame ones, with some missing. The table records more than 550,000 clones, about 14% of them present only once. This clone appeared a few times. As yet, its antigen is unknown. The germline gives CDR1 ENHRY, CDR2 SYGVKD. The V end lost 10 bases, the J end lost 6 bases, and 16 bases lay between the germline ends. This CDR3 spans 12 amino acids.

The chain joins TRBV10-3 to TRBJ2-7, with a possible D match to TRBD2 (7 bases). Material for sequencing was naive CD4+ T cells from blood. This clonotype was sampled from a man aged 18 to 30 with type 1 diabetes. As DNA, the CDR3 is TGTGCCACCAATGCTGGGGGGGCCGAGCAGTACTTC. Protein: CATNAGGAEQYF.